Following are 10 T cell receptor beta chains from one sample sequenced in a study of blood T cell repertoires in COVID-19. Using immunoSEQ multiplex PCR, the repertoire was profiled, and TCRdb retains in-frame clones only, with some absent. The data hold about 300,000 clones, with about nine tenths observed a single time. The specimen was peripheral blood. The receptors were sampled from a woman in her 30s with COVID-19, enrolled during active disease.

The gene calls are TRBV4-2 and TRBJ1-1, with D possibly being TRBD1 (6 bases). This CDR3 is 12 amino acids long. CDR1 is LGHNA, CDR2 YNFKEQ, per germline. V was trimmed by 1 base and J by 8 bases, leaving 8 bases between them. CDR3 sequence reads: CASSQVQGEAFF. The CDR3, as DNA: TGTGCCAGCAGCCAAGTACAGGGAGAAGCTTTCTTT.

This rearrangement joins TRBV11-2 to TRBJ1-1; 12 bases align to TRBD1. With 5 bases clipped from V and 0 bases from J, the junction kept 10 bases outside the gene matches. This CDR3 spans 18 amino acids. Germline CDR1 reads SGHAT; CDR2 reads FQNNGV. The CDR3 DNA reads TGTGCCAGCAGCCTGTACGGGACAGGGGGCTCCTTGAACACTGAAGCTTTCTTT. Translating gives CASSLYGTGGSLNTEAFF.

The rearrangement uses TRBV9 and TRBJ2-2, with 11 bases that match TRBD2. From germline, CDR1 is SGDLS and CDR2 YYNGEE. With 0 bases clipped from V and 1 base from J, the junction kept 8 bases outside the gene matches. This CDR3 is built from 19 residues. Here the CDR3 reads CASSVDLTSGGLNTGELFF. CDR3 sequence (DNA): TGTGCCAGCAGCGTAGACCTCACTAGCGGGGGATTGAACACCGGGGAGCTGTTTTTT.

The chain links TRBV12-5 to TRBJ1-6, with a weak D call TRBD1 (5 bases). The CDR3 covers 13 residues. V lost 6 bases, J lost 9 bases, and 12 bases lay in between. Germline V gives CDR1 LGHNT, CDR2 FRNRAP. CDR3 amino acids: CASGKETGSPLHF. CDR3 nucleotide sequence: TGTGCTAGTGGGAAAGAAACAGGTTCACCCCTCCACTTT.

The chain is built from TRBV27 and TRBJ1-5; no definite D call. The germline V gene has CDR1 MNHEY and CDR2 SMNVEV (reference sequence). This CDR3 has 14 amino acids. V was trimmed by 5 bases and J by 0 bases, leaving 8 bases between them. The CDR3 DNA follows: TGTGCCAGCAGTGGTACAGTTAGCAATCAGCCCCAGCATTTT. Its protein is CASSGTVSNQPQHF.

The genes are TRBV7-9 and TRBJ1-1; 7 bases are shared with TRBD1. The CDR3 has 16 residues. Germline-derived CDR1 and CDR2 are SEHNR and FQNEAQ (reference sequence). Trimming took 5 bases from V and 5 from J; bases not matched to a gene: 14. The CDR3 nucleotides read TGTGCCAGCAGCCCACCCGGTAACTCAGGGGGAACTGAAGCTTTCTTT. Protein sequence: CASSPPGNSGGTEAFF.

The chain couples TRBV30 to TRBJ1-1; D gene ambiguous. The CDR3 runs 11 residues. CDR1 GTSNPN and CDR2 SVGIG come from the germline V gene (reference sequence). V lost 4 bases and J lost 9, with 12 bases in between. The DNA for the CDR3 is TGTGCCTGGATGGAGGATAACAAAGCTTTCTTT. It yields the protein CAWMEDNKAFF.

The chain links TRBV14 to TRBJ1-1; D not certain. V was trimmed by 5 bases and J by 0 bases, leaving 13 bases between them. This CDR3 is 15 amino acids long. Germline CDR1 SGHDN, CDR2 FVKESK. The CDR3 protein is CASSTVDNLNTEAFF. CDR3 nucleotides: TGTGCCAGCAGCACTGTCGACAACTTGAACACTGAAGCTTTCTTT.

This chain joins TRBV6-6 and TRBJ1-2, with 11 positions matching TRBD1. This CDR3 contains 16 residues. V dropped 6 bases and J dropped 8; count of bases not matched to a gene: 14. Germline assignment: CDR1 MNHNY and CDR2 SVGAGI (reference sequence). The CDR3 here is CASSNDPGTGGLGYTF. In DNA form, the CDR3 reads TGTGCCAGCAGCAACGACCCCGGGACAGGGGGATTAGGCTACACCTTC.

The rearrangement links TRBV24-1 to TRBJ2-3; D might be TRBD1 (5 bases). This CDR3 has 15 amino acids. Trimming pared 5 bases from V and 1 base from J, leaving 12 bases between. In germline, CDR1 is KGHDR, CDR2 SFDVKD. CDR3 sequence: CATSAQGAGTDTQYF. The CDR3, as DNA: TGTGCCACCAGTGCTCAGGGCGCCGGCACAGATACGCAGTATTTT.